Listed here are 20 T cell receptor beta chains from one sample, sequenced in a study of T cell changes during pregnancy in multiple sclerosis. Here immunoSEQ multiplex PCR was the method, and the copy in TCRdb shows in-frame clones only, minus some. The profile shows 25,000 to 35,000 clones, 80% to 90% of them singletons. Material: CD8+ T cells from peripheral blood mononuclear cells, obtained in the second trimester of pregnancy. The receptor source for this set is a female donor with multiple sclerosis, enrolled in a pregnancy study.

V usage is TRBV15 and J usage is TRBJ2-1, with 9 bases that match TRBD2. The germline gives CDR1 LNHNV, CDR2 YYDKDF (reference sequence). The CDR3 sequence is 14 residues long. Unmatched junction bases numbered 2, after V lost 4 bases and J lost 4 bases. CDR3 sequence: CATSTSGDYNEQFF. CDR3 in DNA: TGTGCCACCAGCACTAGCGGGGATTACAATGAGCAGTTCTTC.

The J gene is TRBJ2-5, the V gene TRBV6-5; TRBD1 matches 7 bases. This CDR3 has 13 residues. V shed 4 bases and J 2 bases; nucleotides not matched to a gene: 1. Per germline, CDR1 MNHEY and CDR2 SVGAGI. Here the CDR3 DNA reads TGTGCCAGCAGTTGGGACAGTCAAGAGACCCAGTACTTC. Translating gives CASSWDSQETQYF.

J is TRBJ2-1 and V is TRBV7-8, with TRBD2 identical over 12 bases. CDR3 length: 20 amino acids. V shed 5 bases, J shed 2 bases, and the junction held 16 bases outside the gene matches. The germline CDR1 and CDR2 sequences are SGHVS and FQNEAQ. CDR3 sequence reads: CASSLQLAGGPILPYNEQFF. The CDR3 coding sequence is TGTGCCAGCAGCCTTCAACTAGCGGGGGGTCCTATCCTCCCCTACAATGAGCAGTTCTTC.

The chain's CDR3 is CASSRGATEAFF. For the CDR3, the DNA is TGTGCCAGCAGTCGGGGGGCGACTGAAGCTTTCTTT. The chain links TRBV7-2 to TRBJ1-1; D might be TRBD1 (6 bases). V lost 6 bases and J 5 bases, leaving 10 bases between the germline ends. This CDR3 is 12 amino acids long. Germline CDR1 is SGHTA and CDR2 is FQGNSA.

As to this clone: A junction end diverges from the germline sequence, so it may reflect a read error. This chain uses TRBV19 with TRBJ2-5, with D possibly being TRBD2 (5 bases). Germline V gene lookup returns CDR1 LNHDA and CDR2 SQIVND (reference sequence). The CDR3 is 13 amino acids. The CDR3 region has the DNA TGTGCCAGTAGTATAGATCTAGCAGGCAAGGCCCACTTC. This gives the protein CASSIDLAGKAHF.

The rearrangement uses TRBV7-8 and TRBJ2-2, with 9 bases identical to TRBD2. The CDR3 has 17 residues. J lost 1 base, V lost 4 bases, and 7 bases had no gene match. In germline, CDR1 is SGHVS, CDR2 FQNEAQ. The CDR3 protein is CASSSNLAGVNTGELFF. The DNA for the CDR3 is TGTGCCAGCAGCTCCAATTTAGCGGGGGTGAACACCGGGGAGCTGTTTTTT.

This sequence joins TRBV4-1 and TRBJ2-2; 9 bases are shared with TRBD2. Germline V CDR1 and CDR2: MGHRA, YSYEKL. The J segment lost 4 bases and the V segment lost 3 bases, leaving 6 bases of the junction unmatched. The CDR3 covers 16 residues. The CDR3 protein is CASSQVAGAGTGELFF. CDR3 DNA sequence: TGCGCCAGCAGCCAGGTAGCGGGAGCAGGCACCGGGGAGCTGTTTTTT.

The chain employs TRBV29-1 and TRBJ2-3, with D possibly being TRBD1 (5 bases). Germline V CDR1 and CDR2: SQVTM, ANQGSEA. V dropped 3 bases and J dropped 2 bases, with 9 bases sitting between them. The CDR3 spans 13 residues. For the CDR3, the DNA is TGCAGCGTTGACGGCAGGGACACAGATACGCAGTATTTT. This codes for CSVDGRDTDTQYF.

This rearrangement joins TRBV4-3 to TRBJ1-5, with 9 nucleotides matching TRBD1. Unmatched junction bases numbered 2, after V lost 1 base and J lost 4 bases. The germline V gene encodes CDR1 LGHNA and CDR2 YSLEER. This CDR3 contains 15 residues. CDR3 residues: CASSQGTGVNQPQHF. As DNA, the CDR3 is TGCGCCAGCAGCCAAGGGACAGGGGTTAATCAGCCCCAGCATTTT.

The rearrangement joins TRBV6-1 to TRBJ1-4; 8 bases are shared with TRBD1. J was trimmed by 8 bases and V by 2 bases; bases with no gene match: 13. The germline V gene encodes CDR1 MNHNS and CDR2 SASEGT. This CDR3 spans 17 amino acids. In DNA form, the CDR3 reads TGTGCCAGCAGTGAAAGCGGGACAGGAGAGGTGTACGAAAAACTGTTTTTT. Translation gives CASSESGTGEVYEKLFF.

V and J are TRBV12-5 and TRBJ2-7; 8 positions agree with TRBD1. Germline V gene lookup returns CDR1 LGHNT and CDR2 FRNRAP. The CDR3 contains 17 residues. The V and J ends lost 6 bases and 2 bases, in that order; junction bases with no gene match: 15. CDR3 amino acids: CASGPRDRLNLTYEQYF. As DNA, the CDR3 is TGTGCTAGTGGCCCGAGGGACAGGCTGAACCTTACCTACGAGCAGTACTTC.

This chain joins TRBV19 and TRBJ2-5, with D possibly being TRBD1 (6 bases). V gave up 5 bases and J gave up 1 base, with 17 bases separating them. Germline V CDR1 and CDR2: LNHDA, SQIVND (reference sequence). This CDR3 contains 16 residues. The chain's CDR3 is CASSWRTEIPQETQYF. CDR3 sequence (DNA): TGTGCCAGTAGTTGGAGGACAGAAATACCCCAAGAGACCCAGTACTTC.

The rearrangement links TRBV9 to TRBJ2-1, with 11 nucleotides matching TRBD2. The CDR3 consists of 15 residues. CDR1 SGDLS and CDR2 YYNGEE come from the germline V gene. V was clipped by 4 bases and J by 4 bases; unmatched bases: 4. The CDR3 here is CASSMGLAEYNEQFF. CDR3 bases: TGTGCCAGCAGCATGGGACTAGCGGAATACAATGAGCAGTTCTTC.

V is TRBV6-4 and J is TRBJ2-1, with TRBD2 as a possible D gene (5 bases). From germline, CDR1 is MRHNA and CDR2 SNTAGT. V lost 3 bases and J lost 2, with 11 bases in between. The length of the CDR3 is 15 residues. CDR3 in amino acids: CASSEGGSAYNEQFF. The CDR3 DNA reads TGTGCCAGCAGTGAAGGTGGGAGCGCCTACAATGAGCAGTTCTTC.

This clone was picked up a small number of times. DNA of the CDR3: TGTGCCAGCAAGGATGGGCGGGAGGCCTACGAGCAGTACTTC. This translates into CASKDGREAYEQYF. This rearrangement joins TRBV6-1 to TRBJ2-7; 8 bases are shared with TRBD2. The CDR3 runs 14 residues. Germline trimming cut 7 bases from V and 2 bases from J; bases unmatched to any gene: 7. The germline V gene has CDR1 MNHNS and CDR2 SASEGT.

The chain couples TRBV19 to TRBJ2-5, with 9 bases lining up with TRBD2. This CDR3 is 15 amino acids long. The V gene end was trimmed by 3 bases and the J gene end by 2 bases; junction bases not matched to a gene: 4. CDR1 and CDR2 from the germline V gene are LNHDA and SQIVND (reference sequence). The CDR3, as DNA: TGTGCCAGTAGTATCGGAACTAGCGGGCAAGAGACCCAGTACTTC. Its protein product is CASSIGTSGQETQYF.

The chain combines TRBV13 with TRBJ2-1; a possible D gene is TRBD1 (6 bases). V was pared by 5 bases and J by 5 bases, with 25 bases between. CDR3 length: 18 amino acids. Germline V gives CDR1 PRHDT, CDR2 FYEKMQ (reference sequence). The CDR3 sequence: CASSRGQGLPFENNEQFF. CDR3 nucleotides: TGTGCCAGCAGCCGAGGGCAGGGGCTCCCATTCGAGAACAATGAGCAGTTCTTC.

The chain joins TRBV5-4 to TRBJ2-7, with 9 bases identical to TRBD2. The CDR3 is 12 residues long. The V gene's germline CDR1 is SGHNT and CDR2 YYREEE (reference sequence). V was pared by 1 base and J by 9 bases, with 2 bases of the junction left unmatched. CDR3 DNA: TGTGCCAGCAGCTTGTGGCGGGAGGGGCAGTACTTC. Its protein product is CASSLWREGQYF. The full variable domain, with the rest looked up from reference TRBV5-4 and TRBJ2-7, is ETGVTQSPTHLIKTRGQQVTLRCSSQSGHNTVSWYQQALGQGPQFIFQYYREEENGRGNFPPRFSGLQFPNYSSELNVNALELDDSALYLCASSLWREGQYFGPGTRLTVT.

This chain links TRBV7-9 with TRBJ2-7; a weak D match, TRBD2 (5 bases). Germline V lookup: CDR1 SEHNR, CDR2 FQNEAQ (reference sequence). The CDR3 consists of 13 residues. Trimming pared 4 bases from V and 1 base from J, leaving 8 bases between. Here the CDR3 DNA reads TGTGCCAGCAGCTCACCGGGGTCCTACGAGCAGTACTTC. This gives the protein CASSSPGSYEQYF.

The chain uses TRBV11-2 and TRBJ2-7; D gene unclear. The CDR3 extends over 14 amino acids. Per germline, CDR1 SGHAT and CDR2 FQNNGV. V was cut by 6 bases and J by 6 bases, with 18 bases left in between. The CDR3 nucleotides are TGTGCCAGCAGATACCAATCGCTAGTCCCCGAGCAGTACTTC. Amino acid sequence: CASRYQSLVPEQYF.